The 27 T cell receptor beta chains below all came from one sample that was sequenced in a study of T cell repertoires in cytomegalovirus infection. TCRdb called the reads again in MiXCR, with one record for every CDR3 protein. The sample yields fewer than 700,000 distinct CDR3 sequences, roughly a quarter seen once. What was sequenced was CD8+ T cells from PBMCs. Every receptor here comes from a human donor in good health (CMV status not recorded). Some clones in this sample may be carry-over from other donors' samples.

V usage is TRBV7-6 and J usage is TRBJ1-1; 7 bases agree with TRBD1. Unmatched junction bases numbered 7, after V lost 6 bases and J lost 0 bases. Germline CDR1 is SGHVS and CDR2 is FNYEAQ. The CDR3 sequence is 15 residues long. This CDR3 reads CASSSQTGMNTEAFF. The DNA for the CDR3 is TGTGCCAGCAGTTCTCAGACAGGGATGAACACTGAAGCTTTCTTT. The full variable domain, rest sourced from reference TRBV7-6 and TRBJ1-1, is GAGVSQSPRYKVTKRGQDVALRCDPISGHVSLYWYRQALGQGPEFLTYFNYEAQQDKSGLPNDRFSAERPEGSISTLTIQRTEQRDSAMYRCASSSQTGMNTEAFFGQGTRLTVV.

The rearrangement joins TRBV6-2 or TRBV6-3 to TRBJ2-2, with 7 bases fitting TRBD2. Germline V CDR1 and CDR2: MNHEY, SVGEGT. V dropped 6 bases and J dropped 3; count of bases not matched to a gene: 7. This CDR3 comprises 15 residues. This chain's CDR3 is CASSPRGDYTGELFF. The CDR3 DNA is TGTGCCAGCAGCCCTCGGGGGGATTACACCGGGGAGCTGTTTTTT.

The chain joins TRBV4-2 to TRBJ2-7; the D is unclear. Germline V gene lookup returns CDR1 LGHNA and CDR2 YNFKEQ. The CDR3 length is 11 residues. V was pared by 0 bases and J by 9 bases, with 6 bases between. Here the CDR3 reads CASSQDNGQYF. Written as DNA, the CDR3 is TGTGCCAGCAGCCAAGACAACGGGCAGTACTTC.

The V gene is TRBV7-3, the J gene TRBJ2-2; D call uncertain. The germline CDR1 and CDR2 sequences are SGHTA and FQGTGA. This CDR3 spans 15 amino acids. Trimming cost V 1 base and J 3 bases, with 9 bases left between them. The CDR3 is CASSLNGLYTGELFF. The CDR3 nucleotides read TGTGCCAGCAGCTTAAATGGGTTGTACACCGGGGAGCTGTTTTTT.

This clonotype has more than one count but fewer than ten. The genes are TRBV27 and TRBJ1-5, with TRBD1 matching 9 bases. CDR1 and CDR2 from the germline V gene are MNHEY and SMNVEV (reference sequence). The CDR3 is 14 amino acids. Unmatched junction bases numbered 9, after V lost 6 bases and J lost 9 bases. CDR3 residues: CASSAGTGSWPQHF. Here the CDR3 DNA reads TGTGCCAGCAGCGCCGGGACAGGGAGTTGGCCCCAGCATTTT.

To note about this clonotype: Mismatch with germline at one junction end may stem from a read error. The chain links TRBV7-8 to TRBJ2-3; no firm D call. CDR3 length equals 15 residues. Germline V gene data show CDR1 as SGHVS and CDR2 as FQNEAQ. CDR3 sequence: CVSSLEQFAQDTQYF. CDR3 bases: TGTGTCAGCAGCTTAGAACAGTTCGCGCAAGATACGCAGTATTTT.

The J gene is TRBJ2-1, the V gene TRBV7-7; a weak D match, TRBD2 (6 bases). The CDR3 runs to 13 residues. Germline lookup yields CDR1 SSHAT and CDR2 FNYEAQ (reference sequence). The CDR3 coding sequence is TGTGCTAGCCCAGGCGGGGTTCTCAATGAGCAGTTCTTC. As protein: CASPGGVLNEQFF.

V is TRBV28 and J is TRBJ1-1; D unclear. V was cut by 3 bases and J by 3 bases, with 8 bases left in between. This CDR3 contains 13 residues. Germline values: CDR1 MDHEN, CDR2 SYDVKM. CDR3 protein: CASSFQRYTEAFF. CDR3 sequence (DNA): TGTGCCAGCAGTTTCCAGCGGTACACTGAAGCTTTCTTT.

The V and J genes are TRBV29-1 and TRBJ2-7; no definite D call. V lost 4 bases to trimming and J lost 2 bases, with 6 bases between them. Germline assignment: CDR1 SQVTM and CDR2 ANQGSEA. The CDR3 is 11 residues long. The CDR3 loop reads CSVGDAYEQYV. Here the CDR3 DNA reads TGCAGCGTTGGAGACGCCTACGAGCAGTACGTC.

This clonotype appeared a few times. This chain uses TRBV7-9 with TRBJ1-1; D is uncertain. V dropped 1 base and J dropped 7 bases, with 7 bases sitting between them. The germline V gene encodes CDR1 SEHNR and CDR2 FQNEAQ (reference sequence). This CDR3 has 12 residues. This CDR3 is CASSLVVFEAFF. CDR3 DNA sequence: TGTGCCAGCAGCTTAGTTGTTTTTGAAGCTTTCTTT.

This clonotype was seen more than once but under ten times. J is TRBJ1-2 and V is TRBV20-1; 7 bases match TRBD1. V lost 3 bases, J lost 2 bases, and 6 bases stayed unmatched. The length of the CDR3 is 14 residues. Germline V gene lookup returns CDR1 DFQATT and CDR2 SNEGSKA (reference sequence). In nucleotides, the CDR3 is TGCAGTGCTAGCACAGGGGAAGGGAACTATGGCTACACCTTC. This sequence encodes CSASTGEGNYGYTF.

This clonotype has just one count. The chain carries TRBV27 and TRBJ1-1; D gene unclear. This CDR3 region has 16 residues. V gave up 2 bases and J gave up 1 base, with 14 bases separating them. Germline CDR1 reads MNHEY; CDR2 reads SMNVEV (reference sequence). The CDR3 region is CASSLIALGGNTEAFF. For the CDR3, the DNA is TGTGCCAGCAGTTTAATCGCACTCGGTGGGAACACTGAAGCTTTCTTT.

This chain uses TRBV12-3 or TRBV12-4 with TRBJ2-5; no firm D call. Trimming cost V 3 bases and J 5 bases, with 10 bases left between them. This CDR3 has 13 amino acids. CDR3 in amino acids: CASSLTPYETQYF. The CDR3 DNA is TGTGCCAGCAGTTTGACCCCATATGAGACCCAGTACTTC.

In the case of this clonotype: The junction departs from germline at one end; a sequencing error may be responsible. The V and J genes are TRBV5-6 and TRBJ2-7; tentative D call: TRBD2 (6 bases). The germline V gene has CDR1 SGHDT and CDR2 YYEEEE. The CDR3 runs 14 residues. The CDR3 DNA sequence: TGTGCCAGCAGCTACGGGACTTATAACTACGAGCGGTACTTC. Encoded protein: CASSYGTYNYERYF.

In its sample, this clonotype was seen a few times. The rearrangement joins TRBV4-1 to TRBJ2-3; the match to TRBD2 covers 13 bases. Germline CDR1 reads MGHRA; CDR2 reads YSYEKL. Trimming took 6 bases from V and 0 from J; bases not matched to a gene: 6. The CDR3 length is 17 residues. Here the CDR3 reads CASSSLAGGPSTDTQYF. CDR3 DNA sequence: TGCGCCAGCAGTTCACTAGCGGGGGGGCCTAGCACAGATACGCAGTATTTT.

At least ten counts were recorded for this clonotype. The CDR3 DNA reads TGTGCCAGCAGGAGCGGGGGGGCCAATGAGCAGTTCTTC. Translation gives CASRSGGANEQFF. The genes are TRBV7-2 and TRBJ2-1; 10 bases fit TRBD2. Germline trimming cut 6 bases from V and 6 bases from J; bases unmatched to any gene: 2. The CDR3 is 13 residues long. Germline-derived CDR1 and CDR2 are SGHTA and FQGNSA. Based on the CDR3 plus reference TRBV7-2 and TRBJ2-1, the full variable domain is GAGVSQSPSNKVTEKGKDVELRCDPISGHTALYWYRQSLGQGLEFLIYFQGNSAPDKSGLPSDRFSAERTGGSVSTLTIQRTQQEDSAVYLCASRSGGANEQFFGPGTRLTVL.

The rearrangement links TRBV6-2 or TRBV6-3 to TRBJ2-7; D may correspond to TRBD1 or TRBD2 (5 bases each). The CDR3 is 14 amino acids. Trimming shortened V by 9 bases and J by 3 bases, and 18 bases separated the two germline ends. Germline CDR1 reads MNHEY; CDR2 reads SVGEGT. CDR3 protein: CASGRGVVNYEQYV. DNA for the CDR3: TGTGCCAGTGGACGGGGCGTCGTAAACTACGAGCAGTACGTC.

There are a few counts of this clonotype. The chain carries TRBV6-2 or TRBV6-3 and TRBJ2-7; D remains unclear. Germline-derived CDR1 and CDR2 are MNHEY and SVGEGT. V was cut by 0 bases and J by 5 bases, with 8 bases left in between. The CDR3 consists of 13 residues. The CDR3 DNA is TGTGCCAGCAGTTACTCGAGTCACCACGAGCAGTACTTC. Residues: CASSYSSHHEQYF.

This clonotype turned up a few times. The chain employs TRBV28 and TRBJ2-2; D ambiguous. The CDR3 has 11 residues. Germline CDR1 MDHEN, CDR2 SYDVKM. V was clipped by 7 bases and J by 6 bases, with 6 bases between them. In nucleotides, the CDR3 is TGTGCCAGCATTTGGGCCGGGGAGCTGTTTTTT. As protein: CASIWAGELFF.

The J gene is TRBJ2-7, the V gene TRBV2, with D uncertain. The V gene's germline CDR1 is SNHLY and CDR2 FYNNEI. Trimming stripped 8 bases from V and 3 bases from J, with 5 bases between. The CDR3 covers 10 residues. Written as DNA, the CDR3 is TGTGCCAGCGCCGGCTACGAGCAGTACTTC. The encoded protein is CASAGYEQYF.

Many counts were recorded for this clonotype. The CDR3 sequence is CASSRREVEVVYGYTF. In DNA, the CDR3 is TGTGCCAGCAGCCGCAGGGAGGTAGAAGTGGTCTATGGCTACACCTTC. The chain recombines TRBV7-8 with TRBJ1-2, with D perhaps TRBD1 (5 bases). V was clipped by 5 bases and J by 4 bases, with 20 bases between them. The CDR3 is made up of 16 amino acids. Germline CDR1 reads SGHVS; CDR2 reads FQNEAQ.

This clonotype was found many times. V gene TRBV7-8 combines with J gene TRBJ2-1, with 12 bases aligning to TRBD2. CDR1 is SGHVS and CDR2 is FQNEAQ in the germline V gene. The CDR3 has 17 amino acids. The V and J ends lost 2 bases and 3 bases, in that order; junction bases with no gene match: 5. As DNA, the CDR3 is TGTGCCAGCAGCTTATCCTCTAGCGGGGGGGTCTACAATGAGCAGTTCTTC. Its protein is CASSLSSSGGVYNEQFF.

The rearrangement links TRBV14 to TRBJ2-5; D may be TRBD1 or TRBD2 (5 bases each). V was cut by 0 bases and J by 5 bases, with 19 bases left in between. This CDR3 region has 17 residues. Germline assignment: CDR1 SGHDN and CDR2 FVKESK. CDR3 sequence reads: CASSQDTRGGPRETQYF. The CDR3 bases are TGTGCCAGCAGCCAAGATACCCGGGGCGGTCCGAGGGAGACCCAGTACTTC.

Points on this clonotype: This may be a read error: a much more frequent sequence differs by one nucleotide. This sequence joins TRBV7-6 and TRBJ1-2, with a tentative D call TRBD1 (5 bases). Germline V lookup: CDR1 SGHVS, CDR2 FNYEAQ. This CDR3 is built from 13 residues. CDR3 region: CANSLGAFYGYTF. The CDR3 DNA sequence: TGTGCCAACAGCTTAGGGGCGTTCTATGGCTACACCTTC.

This clonotype was recorded at least ten times. The chain employs TRBV7-2 and TRBJ2-1; D may be TRBD1 (5 bases). The length of the CDR3 is 11 residues. CDR1 is SGHTA, CDR2 FQGNSA, per germline. V lost 5 bases and J 12 bases, leaving 11 bases between the germline ends. CDR3 residues: CASSGQGLQFF. The CDR3 nucleotides are TGTGCCAGCAGCGGCCAGGGTTTGCAGTTCTTC. Variable domain in full (rest from reference TRBV7-2 and TRBJ2-1): GAGVSQSPSNKVTEKGKDVELRCDPISGHTALYWYRQSLGQGLEFLIYFQGNSAPDKSGLPSDRFSAERTGGSVSTLTIQRTQQEDSAVYLCASSGQGLQFFGPGTRLTVL.

The CDR3 DNA reads as TGCGCCAGCAGCTTAAGGACGGGACAGGGCTTCGTCGGCACAGATACGCAGTATTTT. Translating it yields CASSLRTGQGFVGTDTQYF. The chain combines TRBV5-1 with TRBJ2-3; 9 bases are a match to TRBD1. Germline CDR1 reads SGHRS; CDR2 reads YFSETQ. V trimming: 2 bases; J trimming: 1 base; junction bases outside the gene matches: 14. This CDR3 spans 19 amino acids.

The rearrangement links TRBV11-2 to TRBJ1-5, with unresolved D. Per germline, CDR1 SGHAT and CDR2 FQNNGV. V was clipped by 1 base and J by 3 bases, with 10 bases between them. The CDR3 extends over 15 amino acids. The CDR3 region has the DNA TGTGCCAGCAGCTTAGGGGCAGAAGACAATCAGCCCCAGCATTTT. This encodes CASSLGAEDNQPQHF.